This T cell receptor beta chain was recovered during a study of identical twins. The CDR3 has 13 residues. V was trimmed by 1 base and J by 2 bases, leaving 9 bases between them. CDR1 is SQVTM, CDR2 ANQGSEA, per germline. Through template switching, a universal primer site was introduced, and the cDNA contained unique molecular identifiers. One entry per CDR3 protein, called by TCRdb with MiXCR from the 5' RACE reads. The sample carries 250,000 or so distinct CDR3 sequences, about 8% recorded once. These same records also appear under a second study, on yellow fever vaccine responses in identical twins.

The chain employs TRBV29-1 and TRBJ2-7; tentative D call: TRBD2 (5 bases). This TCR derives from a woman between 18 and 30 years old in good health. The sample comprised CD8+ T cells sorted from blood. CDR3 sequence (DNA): TGCAGCGTTGAAGCTAGCCAAACCTACGAGCAGTACTTC. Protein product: CSVEASQTYEQYF.